Shown below are 26 T cell receptor beta chains from a single sample sequenced in a study of vaccination and CD4 T cells after COVID-19. No antigen has been identified for these receptors. As for treatment: roughly ten-day PBMC culture with coronavirus spike peptide pools or control peptides (ViraFEST assay). Oncomine TCR Beta short-read sequencing was applied to DNA from cultured CD4+ T cells. From the PCR reads, TCRdb called clonotypes with MiXCR, one entry per CDR3 protein. The table shows 20,000 to 25,000 distinct CDR3 sequences, with about 39% occurring only once. The sample taken for sequencing was CD4+ T cells from blood, cultured in vitro. The receptors come from a human donor who had recovered from COVID-19.

The chain uses TRBV5-1 and TRBJ1-1; 9 bases line up with TRBD1. The CDR3 spans 15 residues. V lost 0 bases and J lost 7; bases outside the gene matches: 7. Germline CDR1 and CDR2: SGHRS and YFSETQ. CDR3 nucleotides: TGCGCCAGCAGCTTGGCCGAGACAGGGGGGCATGAAGCTTTCTTT. It is translated as CASSLAETGGHEAFF.

In this sample, this clonotype turned up a few times. The rearrangement links TRBV20-1 to TRBJ1-5, with 12 bases fitting TRBD1. V lost 6 bases, J lost 0 bases, and 12 bases stayed unmatched. Germline loops: CDR1 DFQATT, CDR2 SNEGSKA (reference sequence). This CDR3 comprises 18 residues. This CDR3 reads CSASPGTGGRYSNQPQHF. CDR3 DNA: TGCAGTGCGAGTCCCGGGACAGGGGGCCGATATAGCAATCAGCCCCAGCATTTT.

This rearrangement joins TRBV11-2 to TRBJ2-3; 8 nucleotides match TRBD2. The CDR3 has 16 residues. J gave up 0 bases and V 4 bases, and 6 bases lay outside the gene matches. Per germline, CDR1 SGHAT and CDR2 FQNNGV. CDR3 sequence reads: CASSSQAGVSTDTQYF. The DNA of the CDR3 is TGTGCCAGCAGCTCCCAAGCGGGGGTGAGCACAGATACGCAGTATTTT. Filled out from reference TRBV11-2 and TRBJ2-3, the complete variable domain reads EAGVAQSPRYKIIEKRQSVAFWCNPISGHATLYWYQQILGQGPKLLIQFQNNGVVDDSQLPKDRFSAERLKGVDSTLKIQPAKLEDSAVYLCASSSQAGVSTDTQYFGPGTRLTVL.

The rearrangement uses TRBV28 and TRBJ2-3; TRBD1 is a possible D gene (6 bases). Germline V gene sequence: CDR1 MDHEN, CDR2 SYDVKM. The V end lost 7 bases, the J end lost 3 bases, and 14 bases lay between the germline ends. There are 14 residues in the CDR3. The CDR3 DNA reads as TGTGCCAGCATTCGGCAGGGGTGGACAGATACGCAGTATTTT. Its protein is CASIRQGWTDTQYF.

This clonotype was seen once. The gene calls are TRBV15 and TRBJ1-4, with D perhaps TRBD1 (5 bases). The germline CDR1 and CDR2 sequences are LNHNV and YYDKDF (reference sequence). Trimming removed 1 base from V and 8 bases from J, with 11 bases in between. This CDR3 has 14 amino acids. The CDR3 sequence: CATSRGTAGEKLFF. CDR3 nucleotide sequence: TGTGCCACCAGCAGAGGGACGGCAGGGGAAAAACTGTTTTTT.

This clonotype was detected once. In nucleotides, the CDR3 is TGTGCCAGCAGCCCACGCAGCGGGGGGGTCAATGAGCAGTTCTTC. It translates to CASSPRSGGVNEQFF. The chain uses TRBV9 and TRBJ2-1; TRBD2 aligns across 10 bases. CDR1 is SGDLS and CDR2 is YYNGEE in the germline V gene. This CDR3 region has 15 residues. The V gene end was trimmed by 4 bases and the J gene end by 6 bases; junction bases not matched to a gene: 7.

J is TRBJ2-1 and V is TRBV20-1, with TRBD2 matching 7 bases. Trimming took 2 bases from V and 8 from J; bases not matched to a gene: 3. Germline V lookup: CDR1 DFQATT, CDR2 SNEGSKA (reference sequence). The CDR3 length is 12 residues. The CDR3 reads CSARSGVDEQFF. Written as DNA, the CDR3 is TGCAGTGCTAGAAGCGGGGTCGATGAGCAGTTCTTC.

The chain is built from TRBV19 and TRBJ2-2, with unresolved D. The V gene lost 5 bases and the J gene lost 5 bases, with 12 bases spanning the gap. Germline CDR1 is LNHDA and CDR2 is SQIVND (reference sequence). This CDR3 has 14 amino acids. CDR3 DNA: TGTGCCAGTAGTCCCAACCGACGGACCGGGGAGCTGTTTTTT. Its protein is CASSPNRRTGELFF.

The V call is TRBV4-3, the J call TRBJ1-5; no firm D call. CDR1 and CDR2 from the germline V gene are LGHNA and YSLEER. This CDR3 spans 13 amino acids. With 0 bases removed from V and 5 bases from J, the gap between germline ends came to 5 bases. The CDR3 DNA reads TGCGCCAGCAGCCAAGAGCCCTATCAGCCCCAGCATTTT. It translates to CASSQEPYQPQHF.

This clonotype was observed a few times. The chain links TRBV6-1 to TRBJ1-5; weak D call: TRBD1 (5 bases). CDR3 length: 13 residues. V was trimmed by 6 bases and J by 1 base, leaving 7 bases between them. Germline V gives CDR1 MNHNS, CDR2 SASEGT. Here the CDR3 DNA reads TGTGCCAGCAGAAGGGACAGCAATCAGCCCCAGCATTTT. Its protein product is CASRRDSNQPQHF.

The rearrangement joins TRBV20-1 to TRBJ2-7, with D uncertain. Trimming took off 4 bases at V and 5 bases at J, with 18 bases between the two ends. CDR1 is DFQATT, CDR2 SNEGSKA, per germline (reference sequence). This CDR3 contains 14 residues. DNA of the CDR3: TGCAGTGCTACCGAAGCAGGAGTCCAACACGAGCAGTACTTC. Translated, it gives CSATEAGVQHEQYF.

There are a few counts of this clonotype. The CDR3 sequence is CSALSFSGNTIYF. CDR3 nucleotide sequence: TGCAGTGCTTTATCTTTCTCTGGAAACACCATATATTTT. This chain links TRBV20-1 with TRBJ1-3; D unclear. CDR1 and CDR2 (germline): DFQATT, SNEGSKA (reference sequence). V shed 5 bases and J shed 0 bases, with 8 bases lying between them. This CDR3 has 13 residues.

In this sample, this clonotype turned up once. The rearrangement joins TRBV7-2 to TRBJ2-5; D may correspond to TRBD1 or TRBD2 (5 bases each). Looked up from germline, CDR1 is SGHTA and CDR2 is FQGNSA. CDR3 length: 14 amino acids. V gave up 1 base and J gave up 1 base, with 7 bases separating them. The CDR3: CASSLGGSQETQYF. DNA for the CDR3: TGTGCCAGCAGCTTAGGGGGGAGCCAAGAGACCCAGTACTTC.

The rearrangement joins TRBV10-1 to TRBJ2-2; D not certain. CDR3 length: 13 amino acids. Looked up from germline, CDR1 is WNHNN and CDR2 is SYGVQD (reference sequence). Deletions cut 4 bases from V and 0 bases from J, with 3 bases between. The CDR3 here is CASSGANTGELFF. The CDR3 region has the DNA TGCGCCAGCAGTGGGGCGAACACCGGGGAGCTGTTTTTT.

The chain combines TRBV2 with TRBJ2-7, with a possible D match to TRBD1 (6 bases). CDR1 and CDR2 from the germline V gene are SNHLY and FYNNEI. The CDR3 loop spans 14 amino acids. V was shortened by 3 bases and J by 4 bases, with 13 bases between the two germline ends. The CDR3 DNA follows: TGTGCCAGCAGTGAGCGGCAGGGGTGGTACGAGCAGTACTTC. Residues: CASSERQGWYEQYF.

Regarding this clonotype: At one end, the junction sequence differs from germline, possibly due to a read error. The rearrangement joins TRBV11-3 to TRBJ2-5; D may match TRBD1 or TRBD2 (5 bases each). Germline assignment: CDR1 SGHNT and CDR2 YENEEA. The length of the CDR3 is 14 residues. The CDR3 reads CASNPGPTQETQCF. CDR3 sequence (DNA): TGTGCCAGCAACCCGGGACCTACTCAAGAGACCCAGTGCTTC.

This clonotype was recorded a few times. The chain couples TRBV4-1 to TRBJ1-6; D ambiguous. This CDR3 is 18 amino acids long. Trimming took 0 bases from V and 8 from J, leaving 20 bases between them. From germline, CDR1 is MGHRA and CDR2 YSYEKL. The CDR3 region has the DNA TGCGCCAGCAGCCAAGATCCGCAGACCCTTGCTGGGGATTCACCCCTCCACTTT. Residues: CASSQDPQTLAGDSPLHF.

The V and J genes are TRBV7-9 and TRBJ1-2; no clear D gene. V gave up 1 base and J gave up 1 base, with 7 bases separating them. In germline, CDR1 is SEHNR, CDR2 FQNEAQ (reference sequence). The CDR3 covers 14 residues. CDR3 in amino acids: CASSLEADNYGYTF. Here the CDR3 DNA reads TGTGCCAGCAGCTTAGAGGCAGATAACTATGGCTACACCTTC.

This clonotype was counted between two and nine times. The genes are TRBV7-2 and TRBJ1-6; D unclear. The CDR3 is 16 amino acids. The V end was cut by 3 bases, the J end by 0 bases, with 9 bases between. The germline V gene has CDR1 SGHTA and CDR2 FQGNSA. The CDR3 here is CASSLDLSSYNSPLHF. Written as DNA, the CDR3 is TGTGCCAGCAGCTTGGACCTGAGCTCCTATAATTCACCCCTCCACTTT.

J is TRBJ1-3 and V is TRBV7-6; D not certain. Deletions cut 2 bases from V and 0 bases from J, with 8 bases between. The germline CDR1 and CDR2 sequences are SGHVS and FNYEAQ. CDR3 length equals 15 residues. The CDR3 nucleotides read TGTGCCAGCAGCTTATATGCTCACTCTGGAAACACCATATATTTT. Translation gives CASSLYAHSGNTIYF. Full variable domain (missing parts from reference TRBV7-6 and TRBJ1-3): GAGVSQSPRYKVTKRGQDVALRCDPISGHVSLYWYRQALGQGPEFLTYFNYEAQQDKSGLPNDRFSAERPEGSISTLTIQRTEQRDSAMYRCASSLYAHSGNTIYFGEGSWLTVV.

This clonotype was counted a few times. In DNA, the CDR3 is TGTGCCAGCAGAAAAGGACTAGCGGGAGGGCCGGGAACAGATACGCAGTATTTT. Encoded protein: CASRKGLAGGPGTDTQYF. This chain uses TRBV6-2 or TRBV6-3 with TRBJ2-3, with 15 bases fitting TRBD2. The CDR3 sequence is 18 residues long. Germline V CDR1 and CDR2: MNHEY, SVGEGT. J lost 3 bases, V lost 6 bases, and 10 bases had no gene match.

This clonotype was seen more than once but under ten times. The V call is TRBV15, the J call TRBJ1-4; TRBD1 might be the D (6 bases). The V end lost 4 bases, the J end lost 5 bases, and 11 bases lay between the germline ends. Germline assignment: CDR1 LNHNV and CDR2 YYDKDF (reference sequence). This CDR3 comprises 14 residues. The CDR3 nucleotides are TGTGCCACCAGCAAGGGAGGGGGAAATGAAAAACTGTTTTTT. Protein: CATSKGGGNEKLFF. The full variable domain, its missing parts supplied by reference TRBV15 and TRBJ1-4, is DAMVIQNPRYQVTQFGKPVTLSCSQTLNHNVMYWYQQKSSQAPKLLFHYYDKDFNNEADTPDNFQSRRPNTSFCFLDIRSPGLGDTAMYLCATSKGGGNEKLFFGSGTQLSVL.

The gene calls are TRBV20-1 and TRBJ2-5; D is tentatively TRBD1 or TRBD2 (5 bases each). The CDR3 spans 13 residues. Between the trimmed V and J ends, which lost 1 base and 3 bases, there was a span of 9 bases. The germline CDR1 and CDR2 sequences are DFQATT and SNEGSKA (reference sequence). The CDR3, as DNA: TGCAGTGCTAGAGTGGGACGGGAAGAGACCCAGTACTTC. It encodes CSARVGREETQYF.

This clonotype appeared a few times. The V gene is TRBV12-3 or TRBV12-4, the J gene TRBJ1-2; no clear D gene. The CDR3 has 12 amino acids. V gave up 4 bases and J gave up 4 bases, with 7 bases separating them. The CDR3 DNA follows: TGTGCCAGCAGTTACCGGACCTATGGCTACACCTTC. Amino acid sequence: CASSYRTYGYTF.

The chain links TRBV2 to TRBJ1-1, with TRBD1 identical over 7 bases. The CDR3 length is 14 residues. The V and J ends lost 6 bases and 2 bases, in that order; junction bases with no gene match: 6. Germline V gene lookup returns CDR1 SNHLY and CDR2 FYNNEI. CDR3 sequence (DNA): TGTGCCAGCAGGGCTAGGGGGCTAAACACTGAAGCTTTCTTT. Translating it yields CASRARGLNTEAFF.

CDR3 amino acids: CASSLSTTFRTQYF. The CDR3 DNA is TGTGCCAGCAGCTTAAGTACCACTTTTAGGACCCAGTACTTC. This sequence joins TRBV7-2 and TRBJ2-5, with no clear D. The V end was cut by 2 bases, the J end by 7 bases, with 14 bases between. The CDR3 sequence is 14 residues long. Germline V gene lookup returns CDR1 SGHTA and CDR2 FQGNSA.